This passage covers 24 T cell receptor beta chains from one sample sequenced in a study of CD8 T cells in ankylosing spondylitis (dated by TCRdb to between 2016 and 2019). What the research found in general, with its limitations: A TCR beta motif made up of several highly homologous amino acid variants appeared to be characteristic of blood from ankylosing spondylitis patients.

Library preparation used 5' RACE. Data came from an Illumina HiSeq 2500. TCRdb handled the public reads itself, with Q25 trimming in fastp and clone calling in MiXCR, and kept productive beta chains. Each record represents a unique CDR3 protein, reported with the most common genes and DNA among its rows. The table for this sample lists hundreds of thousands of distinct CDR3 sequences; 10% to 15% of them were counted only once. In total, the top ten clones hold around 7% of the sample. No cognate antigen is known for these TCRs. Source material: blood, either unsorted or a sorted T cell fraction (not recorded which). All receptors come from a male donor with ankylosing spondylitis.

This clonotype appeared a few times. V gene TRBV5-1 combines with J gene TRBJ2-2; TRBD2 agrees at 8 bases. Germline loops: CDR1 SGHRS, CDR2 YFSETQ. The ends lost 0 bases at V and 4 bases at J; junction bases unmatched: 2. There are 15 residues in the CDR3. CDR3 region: CASSLGLASTGELFF. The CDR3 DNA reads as TGCGCCAGCAGCTTGGGACTAGCGAGCACCGGGGAGCTGTTTTTT. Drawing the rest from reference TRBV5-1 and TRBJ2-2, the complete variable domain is KAGVTQTPRYLIKTRGQQVTLSCSPISGHRSVSWYQQTPGQGLQFLFEYFSETQRNKGNFPGRFSGRQFSNSRSEMNVSTLELGDSALYLCASSLGLASTGELFFGEGSRLTVL.

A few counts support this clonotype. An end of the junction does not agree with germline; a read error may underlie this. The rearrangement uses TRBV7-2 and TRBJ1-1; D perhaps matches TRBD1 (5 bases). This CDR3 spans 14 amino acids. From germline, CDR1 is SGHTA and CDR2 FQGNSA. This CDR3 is CASSLARGSHLSLF. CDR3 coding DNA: TGTGCCAGCAGCTTAGCGCGGGGGTCACATCTCTCCCTCTTT. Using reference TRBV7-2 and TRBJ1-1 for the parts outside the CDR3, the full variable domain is GAGVSQSPSNKVTEKGKDVELRCDPISGHTALYWYRQSLGQGLEFLIYFQGNSAPDKSGLPSDRFSAERTGGSVSTLTIQRTQQEDSAVYLCASSLARGSHLSLFGQGTRLTVV.

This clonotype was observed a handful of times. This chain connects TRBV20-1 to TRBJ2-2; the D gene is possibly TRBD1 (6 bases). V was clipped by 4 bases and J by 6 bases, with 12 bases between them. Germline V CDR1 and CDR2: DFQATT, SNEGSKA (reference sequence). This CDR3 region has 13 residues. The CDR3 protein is CSAILTGSGELFF. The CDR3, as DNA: TGCAGTGCTATCCTAACAGGGTCCGGGGAGCTGTTTTTT.

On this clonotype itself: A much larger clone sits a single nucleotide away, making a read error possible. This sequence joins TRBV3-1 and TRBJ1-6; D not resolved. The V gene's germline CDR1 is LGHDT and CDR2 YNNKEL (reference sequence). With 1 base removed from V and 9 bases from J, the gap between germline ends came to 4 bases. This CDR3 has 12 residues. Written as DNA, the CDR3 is TGTGCCAGCAGCCAAGGTACTTCACCCCTCCACTTT. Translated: CASSQGTSPLHF.

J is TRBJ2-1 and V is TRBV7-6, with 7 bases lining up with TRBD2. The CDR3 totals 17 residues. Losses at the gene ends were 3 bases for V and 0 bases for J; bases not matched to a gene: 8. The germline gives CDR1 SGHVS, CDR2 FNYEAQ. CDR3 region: CASSFYGRASSYNEQFF. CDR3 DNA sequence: TGTGCCAGCAGCTTTTATGGGAGGGCTAGCTCCTACAATGAGCAGTTCTTC.

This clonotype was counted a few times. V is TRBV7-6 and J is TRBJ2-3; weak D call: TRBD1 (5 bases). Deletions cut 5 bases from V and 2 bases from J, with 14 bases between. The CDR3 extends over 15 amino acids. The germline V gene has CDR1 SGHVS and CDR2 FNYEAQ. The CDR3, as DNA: TGTGCCAGCAGCCCTAGGGGCAGCGTCACAGATACGCAGTATTTT. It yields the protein CASSPRGSVTDTQYF.

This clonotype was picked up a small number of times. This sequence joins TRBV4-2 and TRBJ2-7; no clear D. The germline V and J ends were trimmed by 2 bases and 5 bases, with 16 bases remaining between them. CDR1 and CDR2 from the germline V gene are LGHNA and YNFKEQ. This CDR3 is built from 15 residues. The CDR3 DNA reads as TGTGCCAGCAGCCAATGGGTCGCGGTAGGCCACGAGCAGTACTTC. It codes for CASSQWVAVGHEQYF.

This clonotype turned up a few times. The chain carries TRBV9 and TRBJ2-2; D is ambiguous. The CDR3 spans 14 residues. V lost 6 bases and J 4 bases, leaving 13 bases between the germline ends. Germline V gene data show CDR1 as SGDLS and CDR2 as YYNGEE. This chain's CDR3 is CASKGSMGTGELFF. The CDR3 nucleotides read TGTGCCAGCAAGGGATCTATGGGCACCGGGGAGCTGTTTTTT.

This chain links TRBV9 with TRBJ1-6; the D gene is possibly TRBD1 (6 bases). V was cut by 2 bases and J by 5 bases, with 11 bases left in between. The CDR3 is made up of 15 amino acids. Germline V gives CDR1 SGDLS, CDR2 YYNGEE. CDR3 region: CASSVTGTHNSPLHF. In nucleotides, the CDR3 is TGTGCCAGCAGCGTGACAGGAACCCATAATTCACCCCTCCACTTT.

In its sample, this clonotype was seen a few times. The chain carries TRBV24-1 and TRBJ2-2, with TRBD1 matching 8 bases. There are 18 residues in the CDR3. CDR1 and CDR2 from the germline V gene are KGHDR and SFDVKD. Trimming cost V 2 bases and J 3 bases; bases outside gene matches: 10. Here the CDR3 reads CATSDWTNPRGHTGELFF. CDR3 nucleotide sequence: TGTGCCACCAGTGATTGGACGAACCCCAGGGGGCACACCGGGGAGCTGTTTTTT.

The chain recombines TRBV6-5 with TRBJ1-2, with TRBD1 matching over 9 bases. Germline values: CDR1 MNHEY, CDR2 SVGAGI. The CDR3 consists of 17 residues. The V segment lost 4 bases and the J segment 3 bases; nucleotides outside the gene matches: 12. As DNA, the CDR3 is TGTGCCAGCAGTTCCGGGACAGGGTGGTTAGGAGACTATGGCTACACCTTC. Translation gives CASSSGTGWLGDYGYTF.

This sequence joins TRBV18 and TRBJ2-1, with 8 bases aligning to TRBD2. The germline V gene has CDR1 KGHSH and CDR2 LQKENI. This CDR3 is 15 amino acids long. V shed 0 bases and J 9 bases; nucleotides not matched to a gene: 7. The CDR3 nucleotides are TGTGCCAGCTCACCACCAACGGGGACTAGTGGTGAGCAGTTCTTC. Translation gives CASSPPTGTSGEQFF.

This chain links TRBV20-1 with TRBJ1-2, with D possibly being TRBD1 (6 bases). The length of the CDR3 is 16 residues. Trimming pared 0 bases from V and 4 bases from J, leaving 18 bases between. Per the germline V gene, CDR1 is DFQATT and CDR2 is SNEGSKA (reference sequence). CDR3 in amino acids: CSARDQGGKGGYGYTF. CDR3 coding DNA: TGCAGTGCTAGAGATCAAGGCGGGAAAGGGGGCTATGGCTACACCTTC.

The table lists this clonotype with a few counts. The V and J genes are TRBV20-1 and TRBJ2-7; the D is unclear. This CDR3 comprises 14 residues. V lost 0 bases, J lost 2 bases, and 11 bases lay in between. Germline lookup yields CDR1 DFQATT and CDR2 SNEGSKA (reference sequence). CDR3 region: CSAREVTSPYEQYF. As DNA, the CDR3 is TGCAGTGCTAGAGAAGTCACCTCCCCCTACGAGCAGTACTTC.

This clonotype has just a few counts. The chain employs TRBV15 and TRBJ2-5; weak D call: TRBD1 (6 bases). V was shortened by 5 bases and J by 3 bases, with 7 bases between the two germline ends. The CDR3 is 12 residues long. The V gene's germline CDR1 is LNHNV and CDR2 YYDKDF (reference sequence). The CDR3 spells CATSSGEETQYF. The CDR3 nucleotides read TGTGCCACCAGCTCAGGGGAAGAGACCCAGTACTTC. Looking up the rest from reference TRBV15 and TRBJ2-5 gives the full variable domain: DAMVIQNPRYQVTQFGKPVTLSCSQTLNHNVMYWYQQKSSQAPKLLFHYYDKDFNNEADTPDNFQSRRPNTSFCFLDIRSPGLGDTAMYLCATSSGEETQYFGPGTRLLVL.

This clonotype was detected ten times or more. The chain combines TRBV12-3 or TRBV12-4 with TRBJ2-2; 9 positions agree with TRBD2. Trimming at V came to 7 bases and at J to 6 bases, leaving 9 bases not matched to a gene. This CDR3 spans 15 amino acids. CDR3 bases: TGTGCCAGCACCAATAGCGGGAGTAGTCCCGGGGAGCTGTTTTTT. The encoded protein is CASTNSGSSPGELFF.

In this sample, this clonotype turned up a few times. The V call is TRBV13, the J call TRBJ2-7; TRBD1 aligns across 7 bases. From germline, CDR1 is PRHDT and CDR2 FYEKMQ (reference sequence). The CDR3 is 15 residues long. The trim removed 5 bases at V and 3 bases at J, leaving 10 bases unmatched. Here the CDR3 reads CASSPQQGPVYEQYF. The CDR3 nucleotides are TGTGCCAGCAGCCCTCAACAGGGGCCGGTCTACGAGCAGTACTTC.

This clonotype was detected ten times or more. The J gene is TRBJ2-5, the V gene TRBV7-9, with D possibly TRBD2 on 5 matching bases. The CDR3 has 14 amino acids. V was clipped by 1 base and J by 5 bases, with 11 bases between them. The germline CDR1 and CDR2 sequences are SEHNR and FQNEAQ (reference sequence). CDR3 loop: CASSLVRDEETQYF. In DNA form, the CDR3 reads TGTGCCAGCAGCTTAGTGAGGGATGAGGAGACCCAGTACTTC.

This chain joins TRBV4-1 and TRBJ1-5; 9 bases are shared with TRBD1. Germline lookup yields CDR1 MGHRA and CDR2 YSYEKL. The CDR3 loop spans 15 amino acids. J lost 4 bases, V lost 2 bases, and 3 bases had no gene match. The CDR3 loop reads CASSQRQGGNQPQHF. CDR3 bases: TGCGCCAGCAGCCAAAGACAGGGGGGAAATCAGCCCCAGCATTTT.

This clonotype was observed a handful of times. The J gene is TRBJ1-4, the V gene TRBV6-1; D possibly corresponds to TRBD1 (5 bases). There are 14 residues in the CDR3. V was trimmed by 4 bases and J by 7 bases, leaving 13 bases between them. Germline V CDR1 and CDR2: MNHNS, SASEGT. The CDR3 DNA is TGTGCCAGCAGTGCGGGACCGGGTGGTGAAAAACTGTTTTTT. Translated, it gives CASSAGPGGEKLFF.

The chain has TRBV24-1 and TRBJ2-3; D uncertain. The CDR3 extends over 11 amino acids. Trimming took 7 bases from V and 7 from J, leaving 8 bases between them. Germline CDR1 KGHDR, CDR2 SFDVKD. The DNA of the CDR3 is TGTGCCACCAGCCTAGGGAATACGCAGTATTTT. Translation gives CATSLGNTQYF.

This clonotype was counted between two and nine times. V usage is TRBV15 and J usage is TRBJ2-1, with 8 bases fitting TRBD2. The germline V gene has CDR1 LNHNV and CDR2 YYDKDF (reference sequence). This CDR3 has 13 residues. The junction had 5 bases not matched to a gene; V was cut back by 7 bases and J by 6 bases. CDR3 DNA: TGTGCCACCACCACCGGACTAGCCAATGAGCAGTTCTTC. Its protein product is CATTTGLANEQFF.

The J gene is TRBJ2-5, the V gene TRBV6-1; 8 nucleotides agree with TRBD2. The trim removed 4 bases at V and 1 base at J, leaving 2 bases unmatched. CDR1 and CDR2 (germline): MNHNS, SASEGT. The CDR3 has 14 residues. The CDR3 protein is CASSATSVQETQYF. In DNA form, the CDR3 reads TGTGCCAGCAGTGCGACTAGCGTCCAAGAGACCCAGTACTTC.

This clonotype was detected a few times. The CDR3 spells CSVAGTSGAYEQYF. The CDR3 DNA reads TGCAGCGTGGCCGGGACTAGCGGTGCCTACGAGCAGTACTTC. The chain is built from TRBV29-1 and TRBJ2-7; TRBD2 agrees at 11 bases. V shed 6 bases, J shed 2 bases, and the junction held 6 bases outside the gene matches. The CDR3 is 14 amino acids. Germline values: CDR1 SQVTM, CDR2 ANQGSEA.